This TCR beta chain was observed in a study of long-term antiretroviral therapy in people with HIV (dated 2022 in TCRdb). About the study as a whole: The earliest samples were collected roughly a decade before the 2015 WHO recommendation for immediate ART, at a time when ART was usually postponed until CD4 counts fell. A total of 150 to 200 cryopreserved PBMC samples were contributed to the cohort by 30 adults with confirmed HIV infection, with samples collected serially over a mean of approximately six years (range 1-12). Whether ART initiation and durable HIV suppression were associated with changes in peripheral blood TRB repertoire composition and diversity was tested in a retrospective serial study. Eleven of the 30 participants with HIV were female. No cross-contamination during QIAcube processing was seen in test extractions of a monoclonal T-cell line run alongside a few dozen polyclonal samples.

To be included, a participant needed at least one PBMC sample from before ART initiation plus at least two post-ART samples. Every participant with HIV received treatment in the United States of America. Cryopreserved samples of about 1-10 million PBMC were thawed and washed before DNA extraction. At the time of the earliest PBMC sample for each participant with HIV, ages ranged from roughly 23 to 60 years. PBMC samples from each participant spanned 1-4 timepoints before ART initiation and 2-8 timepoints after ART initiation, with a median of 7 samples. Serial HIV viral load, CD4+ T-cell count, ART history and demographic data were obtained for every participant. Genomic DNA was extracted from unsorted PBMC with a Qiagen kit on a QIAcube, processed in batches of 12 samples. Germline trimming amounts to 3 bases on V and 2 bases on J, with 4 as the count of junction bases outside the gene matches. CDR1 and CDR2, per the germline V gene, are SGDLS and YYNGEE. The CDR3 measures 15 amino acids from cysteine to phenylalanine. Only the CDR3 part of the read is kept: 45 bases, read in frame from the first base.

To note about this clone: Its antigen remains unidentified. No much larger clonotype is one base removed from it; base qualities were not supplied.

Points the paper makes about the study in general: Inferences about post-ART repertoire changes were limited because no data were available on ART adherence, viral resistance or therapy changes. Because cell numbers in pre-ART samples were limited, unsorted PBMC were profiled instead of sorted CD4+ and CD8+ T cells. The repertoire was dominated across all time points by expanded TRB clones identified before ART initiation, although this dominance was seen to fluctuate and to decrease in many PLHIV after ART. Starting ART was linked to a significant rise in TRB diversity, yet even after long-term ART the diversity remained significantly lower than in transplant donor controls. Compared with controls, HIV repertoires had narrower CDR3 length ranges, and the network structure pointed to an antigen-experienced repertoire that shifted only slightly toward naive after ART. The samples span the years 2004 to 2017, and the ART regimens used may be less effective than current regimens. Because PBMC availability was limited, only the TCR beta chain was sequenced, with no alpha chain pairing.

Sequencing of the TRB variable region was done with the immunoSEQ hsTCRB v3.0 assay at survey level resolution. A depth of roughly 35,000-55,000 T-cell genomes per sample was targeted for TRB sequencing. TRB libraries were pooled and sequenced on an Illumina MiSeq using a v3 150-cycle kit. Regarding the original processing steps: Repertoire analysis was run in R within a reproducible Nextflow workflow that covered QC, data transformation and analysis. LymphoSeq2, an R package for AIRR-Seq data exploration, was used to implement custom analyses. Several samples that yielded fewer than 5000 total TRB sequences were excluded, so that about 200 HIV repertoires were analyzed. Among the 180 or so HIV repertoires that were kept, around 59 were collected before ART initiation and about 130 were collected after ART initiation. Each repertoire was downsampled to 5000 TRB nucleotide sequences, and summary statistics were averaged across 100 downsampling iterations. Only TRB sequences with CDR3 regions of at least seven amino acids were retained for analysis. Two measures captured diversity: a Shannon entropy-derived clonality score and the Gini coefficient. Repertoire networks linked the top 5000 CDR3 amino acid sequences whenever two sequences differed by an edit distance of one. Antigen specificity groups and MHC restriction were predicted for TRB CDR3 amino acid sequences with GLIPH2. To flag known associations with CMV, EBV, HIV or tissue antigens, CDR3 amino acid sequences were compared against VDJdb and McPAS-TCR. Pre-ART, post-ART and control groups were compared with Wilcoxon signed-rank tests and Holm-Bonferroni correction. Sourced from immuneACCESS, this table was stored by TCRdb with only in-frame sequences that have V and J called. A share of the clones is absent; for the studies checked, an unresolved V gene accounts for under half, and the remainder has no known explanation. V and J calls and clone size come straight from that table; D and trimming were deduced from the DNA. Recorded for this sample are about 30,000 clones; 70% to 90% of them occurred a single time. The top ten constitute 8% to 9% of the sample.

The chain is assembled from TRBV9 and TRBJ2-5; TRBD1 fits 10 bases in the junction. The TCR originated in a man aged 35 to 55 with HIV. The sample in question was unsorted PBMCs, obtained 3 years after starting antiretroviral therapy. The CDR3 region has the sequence CASSARTGGQETQYF. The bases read TGTGCCAGCAGCGCTAGGACAGGGGGGCAAGAGACCCAGTACTTC.